This record covers a single TCR beta chain. Its antigen is as yet unknown. Presence of unique molecular identifiers characterized the TCR beta cDNA libraries. TCRdb reprocessed the PCR reads via MiXCR and lists one record per CDR3 protein. Among about 810,000 distinct CDR3 sequences listed, about 53% were seen once. The CDR3 extends over 15 amino acids. Germline values: CDR1 DFQATT, CDR2 SNEGSKA (reference sequence). Deletions cut 1 base from V and 0 bases from J, with 10 bases between. The entry originates in a study of post-analysis software for immune sequencing data. General study findings and limits: When patients were compared with controls, 4 or 5 TRBV segments were more frequent, TRBV5-6, TRBV5-1 and TRBV20-1 among them. The normalized Chao1 diversity of multiple sclerosis patients was significantly lower than that of controls.

The receptor was isolated from a girl between 5 and 17 years old with multiple sclerosis. The chain carries TRBV20-1 and TRBJ1-5, with D uncertain. Specimen: blood. In nucleotides, the CDR3 is TGCAGTGCTAGAGTTTCCGGCTATAGCAATCAGCCCCAGCATTTT. As protein: CSARVSGYSNQPQHF.